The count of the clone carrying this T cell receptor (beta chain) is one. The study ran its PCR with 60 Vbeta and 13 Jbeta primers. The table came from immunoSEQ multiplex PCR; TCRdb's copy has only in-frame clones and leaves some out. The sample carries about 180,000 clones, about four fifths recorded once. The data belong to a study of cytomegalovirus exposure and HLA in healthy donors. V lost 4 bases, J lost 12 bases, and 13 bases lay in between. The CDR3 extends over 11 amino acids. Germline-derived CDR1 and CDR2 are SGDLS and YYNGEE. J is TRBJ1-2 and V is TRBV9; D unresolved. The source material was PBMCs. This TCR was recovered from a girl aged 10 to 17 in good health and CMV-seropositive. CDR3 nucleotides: TGTGCCAGCAGCCCCCAGGTTTCTAACACCTTC. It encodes CASSPQVSNTF.